The rows below give T cell receptor beta chains drawn from one sample of a study of blood T cells in healthy people across ages. In TCRdb, the 5' RACE reads were re-called with MiXCR into one record per CDR3 protein. The sample lists roughly 2 million distinct CDR3 sequences, roughly 52% occurring once. Specimen: blood. The receptors originated from a woman aged 40-49 years in good health. The CDR3 runs from the conserved cysteine through the conserved F or W. A D gene is named only where the DNA matches it firmly. Expanded clones are given a class, and other clones once, few, many or no size at all.

TRBV7-2	few	-	TRBJ2-3	CASSPRLIRTDTQYF	TGTGCCAGCAGCCCACGACTTATCCGCACAGATACGCAGTATTTT
TRBV4-1	-	-	TRBJ1-1	CASSQEPPGMSTEAFF	TGCGCCAGCAGCCAAGAACCCCCGGGGATGAGCACTGAAGCTTTCTTT
TRBV18	-	TRBD1	TRBJ2-6	CASSRRQGASGANVLTF	TGTGCCAGCTCACGTCGACAGGGGGCTTCTGGGGCCAACGTCCTGACTTTC
TRBV29-1	-	TRBD1	TRBJ2-1	CSSPKRTGAYNEQFF	TGCAGCTCACCTAAGAGAACAGGGGCCTACAATGAGCAGTTCTTC
TRBV27	-	-	TRBJ1-5	CASSPRARSNQPQHF	TGTGCCAGCAGTCCCCGGGCCCGAAGCAATCAGCCCCAGCATTTT
TRBV3-1	-	TRBD2	TRBJ2-5	CASSQDRKRGIGGETQYF	TGTGCCAGCAGCCAAGATCGAAAGCGGGGGATAGGAGGAGAGACCCAGTACTTC
TRBV28	-	-	TRBJ1-2	CASSLVISYGYTF	TGTGCCAGCAGTTTAGTCATTAGCTATGGCTACACCTTC
TRBV25-1	-	-	TRBJ2-3	CASAKTDTQYF	TGTGCCAGTGCCAAAACAGATACGCAGTATTTT
TRBV20-1	-	TRBD1	TRBJ1-2	CSAYTGGGYGYTF	TGCAGTGCGTATACAGGGGGCGGCTATGGCTACACCTTC
TRBV4-1	few	TRBD2	TRBJ2-7	CASSQELAGGVYEQYF	TGCGCCAGCAGCCAAGAACTAGCGGGGGGTGTGTACGAGCAGTACTTC
TRBV21-1	-	-	TRBJ1-2	CASSFGGQGNKWYGYTF	TGTGCCAGCAGCTTCGGCGGACAGGGCAATAAATGGTATGGCTACACCTTC
TRBV7-2	-	-	TRBJ2-4	CASRLSRDDIQYF	TGTGCCAGCAGATTATCCCGGGATGACATTCAGTACTTC
TRBV20-1	-	TRBD1	TRBJ2-7	CSATPGTGNSEQYF	TGCAGTGCGACCCCCGGGACAGGGAATTCCGAGCAGTACTTC
TRBV29-1	-	TRBD2	TRBJ2-1	CSVEDSGGTSYNEQFF	TGCAGCGTTGAAGATAGCGGGGGTACTTCCTACAATGAGCAGTTCTTC
TRBV27	-	-	TRBJ1-4	CASSLDRLGGSPQFF	TGTGCCAGCAGTTTAGACCGCCTGGGGGGCTCACCTCAGTTTTTT
TRBV6-1	few	TRBD1	TRBJ2-7	CASSGTGALVEAQYF	TGTGCCAGCAGTGGGACAGGGGCCCTCGTGGAGGCCCAGTATTTC
TRBV7-3	-	-	TRBJ2-3	CASRSTSSRADTQYF	TGTGCCAGCAGAAGCACTAGCAGTCGCGCGGATACGCAGTATTTT
TRBV7-3	few	TRBD1	TRBJ2-3	CASSLDRIGTGADTQYF	TGTGCCAGCAGCCTCGATAGAATAGGCACAGGGGCAGATACGCAGTATTTT
TRBV15	-	-	TRBJ1-6	CAASRPPIGKYSPLHF	TGTGCCGCCAGCAGACCCCCCATAGGGAAGTACTCACCCCTCCACTTT
TRBV2	once	TRBD2	TRBJ2-5	CASRTSEVYRQETQYF	TGTGCCAGCAGGACTAGCGAGGTTTATCGGCAAGAGACCCAGTACTTC
TRBV7-2	-	-	TRBJ1-2	CASSLVPDSNGYTF	TGTGCCAGCAGCTTAGTGCCGGACTCCAATGGCTACACCTTC
TRBV6-2/TRBV6-3	-	-	TRBJ2-5	CASSWVGGETQYF	TGTGCCAGCAGTTGGGTGGGAGGAGAGACCCAGTACTTC
TRBV5-1	few	-	TRBJ2-7	CASSYGTPNYEQYF	TGCGCCAGCAGCTACGGGACTCCTAACTACGAGCAGTACTTC
TRBV6-2/TRBV6-3	few	TRBD1	TRBJ2-7	CASRSQGAVYEQYF	TGTGCCAGCAGATCACAGGGGGCCGTCTACGAGCAGTACTTC
TRBV5-1	many	-	TRBJ2-7	CASSLRDNYEQYF	TGCGCCAGCAGCTTGCGGGACAACTACGAGCAGTACTTC
TRBV5-1	few	TRBD2	TRBJ2-1	CASSLGSGGIYNEQFF	TGCGCCAGCAGCTTGGGGAGCGGGGGGATCTACAATGAGCAGTTCTTC
TRBV7-6	-	-	TRBJ1-4	CASSLIPSRDEKLFF	TGTGCCAGCAGCTTAATCCCTAGCAGGGATGAAAAACTGTTTTTT
TRBV5-1	few	-	TRBJ2-7	CASSLAPDRAYEQYF	TGCGCCAGCAGCTTGGCGCCGGACAGAGCCTACGAGCAGTACTTC
TRBV11-1	-	-	TRBJ1-1	CASSSEGLMSTEAFF	TGTGCCAGCAGCTCCGAGGGCCTTATGAGCACTGAAGCTTTCTTT
TRBV2	-	-	TRBJ2-5	CASSEARGVETQYF	TGTGCCAGCAGTGAAGCACGCGGGGTCGAGACCCAGTACTTC
TRBV7-2	few	-	TRBJ1-6	CASTDSNSPLHF	TGTGCCAGCACCGACAGTAATTCACCCCTCCACTTT